This T cell receptor beta chain was recorded in a study of regulatory T cells in long-lasting Graves disease. The study's findings and limits: Persistent disease was associated with favored TRBV28 usage and with favored use of TRBJ1-2 and TRBJ2-5.

The germline V gene encodes CDR1 LGHDT and CDR2 YNNKEL (reference sequence). J lost 3 bases, V lost 7 bases, and 6 bases had no gene match. This CDR3 is built from 14 residues. Documented time point: persistent/refractory GD, antithyroid drugs over 5 years with positive TRAb. Scientists built the TCR library using RNA that was extracted from PBMCs. This clonotype was found many times. Its matching antigen is unknown. Construction of TCR beta libraries relied on iRepertoire HTBI primers and on Arm-PCR targeting CDR3 regions. TCRdb redid the calling of the multiplex PCR reads with MiXCR, one entry per CDR3 protein. The table includes 400,000 to 600,000 distinct CDR3 sequences, roughly 21% detected once.

V is TRBV3-1 and J is TRBJ2-5, with 9 bases matching TRBD1. The sequencing used peripheral blood mononuclear cells (PBMCs), collected when the disease was refractory, from a patient treated with antithyroid drugs. The receptor was isolated from a female donor with Graves disease. CDR3 coding DNA: TGTGCCAGCAACGCACAGGGGGCGAAAGAGACCCAGTACTTC. This codes for CASNAQGAKETQYF.